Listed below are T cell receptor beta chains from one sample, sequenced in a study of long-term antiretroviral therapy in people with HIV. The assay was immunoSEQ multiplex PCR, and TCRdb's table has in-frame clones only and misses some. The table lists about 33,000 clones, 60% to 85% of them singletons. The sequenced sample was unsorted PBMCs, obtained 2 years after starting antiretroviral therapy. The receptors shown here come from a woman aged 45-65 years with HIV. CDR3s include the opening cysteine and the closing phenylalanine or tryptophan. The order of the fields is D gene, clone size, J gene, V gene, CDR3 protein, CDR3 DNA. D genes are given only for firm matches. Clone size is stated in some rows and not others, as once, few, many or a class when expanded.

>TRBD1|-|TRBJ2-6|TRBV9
CASSVGTGASGANVLTF
TGTGCCAGCAGCGTCGGGACAGGGGCATCTGGGGCCAACGTCCTGACTTTC
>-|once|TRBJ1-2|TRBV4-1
CASSPPSGAGSYTF
TGCGCCAGCAGCCCCCCCTCGGGGGCCGGGAGCTACACCTTC
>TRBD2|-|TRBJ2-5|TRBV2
CASSAAGGIGETQYF
TGTGCCAGCAGTGCAGCGGGGGGGATAGGGGAGACCCAGTACTTC
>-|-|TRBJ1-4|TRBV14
CASSPAKRSTNEKLFF
TGTGCCAGCAGCCCAGCCAAACGGTCAACTAATGAAAAACTGTTTTTT
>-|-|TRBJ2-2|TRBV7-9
CASNRLTGNTGELFF
TGTGCCAGCAACCGATTGACAGGGAACACCGGGGAGCTGTTTTTT
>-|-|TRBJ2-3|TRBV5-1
CASRQGTVADTQYF
TGCGCCAGCAGGCAGGGGACCGTGGCAGATACGCAGTATTTT
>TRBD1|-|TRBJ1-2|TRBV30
CAWSFGTGFSYGYTF
TGTGCCTGGAGTTTTGGGACAGGTTTTTCTTATGGCTACACCTTC
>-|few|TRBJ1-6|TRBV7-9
CASSSSGPREPLHF
TGTGCCAGCAGCTCCTCCGGGCCAAGGGAACCCCTCCACTTT
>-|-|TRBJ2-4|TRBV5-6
CASSLGKNIQYF
TGTGCCAGCAGCCTTGGAAAAAACATTCAGTACTTC
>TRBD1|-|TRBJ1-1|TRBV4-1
CASSHVTGEGGAFF
TGCGCCAGCAGCCATGTAACAGGGGAAGGAGGGGCTTTCTTT
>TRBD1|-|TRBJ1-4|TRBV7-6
CASSRPGTGLKLFF
TGTGCCAGCAGCCGTCCCGGGACAGGGTTGAAACTGTTTTTT
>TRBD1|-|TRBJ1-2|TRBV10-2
CASSELGTGGLTPGYTF
TGCGCCAGCAGTGAGCTGGGCACAGGGGGCCTCACTCCTGGCTACACCTTC
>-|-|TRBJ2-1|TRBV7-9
CASSSLGPTYNEQFF
TGTGCCAGCAGCAGCTTGGGCCCTACCTACAATGAGCAGTTCTTC
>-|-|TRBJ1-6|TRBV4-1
CASSQTPHTRAGGSPLHF
TGCGCCAGCAGCCAAACCCCACATACCAGGGCTGGGGGGTCACCCCTCCACTTT
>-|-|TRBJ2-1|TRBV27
CASSSTLQGTPHFF
TGTGCCAGCAGTTCGACACTACAGGGGACTCCTCATTTCTTC
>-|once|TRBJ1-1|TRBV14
CASSQDTFPYTEAFF
TGTGCCAGCAGCCAAGACACCTTCCCGTACACTGAAGCTTTCTTT
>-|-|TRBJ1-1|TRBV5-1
CASSTRENTEAFF
TGCGCCAGCAGCACAAGGGAGAACACTGAAGCTTTCTTT
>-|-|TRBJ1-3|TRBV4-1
CASSHPAGDNTIYF
TGCGCCAGCAGCCATCCCGCCGGGGACAACACCATATATTTT
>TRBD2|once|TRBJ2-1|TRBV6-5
CASSYKSGGHGDEQFF
TGTGCCAGCAGTTACAAGTCGGGGGGGCACGGGGATGAGCAGTTCTTC
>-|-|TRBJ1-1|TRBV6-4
CASRNGQNTEAFF
TGTGCCAGCAGAAATGGACAGAACACTGAAGCTTTCTTT
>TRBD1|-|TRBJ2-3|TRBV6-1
CASSEVSLGTGNTDTQYF
TGTGCCAGCAGTGAAGTGTCTCTCGGGACAGGGAACACAGATACGCAGTATTTT
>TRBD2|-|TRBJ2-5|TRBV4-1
CASSPAFFSGTRAEETQYF
TGCGCCAGCAGCCCGGCCTTTTTCTCCGGGACTAGGGCGGAGGAGACCCAGTACTTC
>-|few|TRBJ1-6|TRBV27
CASSFGRAGRYNSPLHF
TGTGCCAGCAGTTTTGGGAGGGCAGGGCGGTATAATTCACCCCTCCACTTT
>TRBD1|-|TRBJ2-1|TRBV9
CASSPSGQGMNNEQFF
TGTGCCAGCAGCCCCAGCGGACAGGGGATGAACAATGAGCAGTTCTTC
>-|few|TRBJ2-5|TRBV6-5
CASAHPINQETQYF
TGTGCCAGCGCCCACCCCATAAACCAAGAGACCCAGTACTTC
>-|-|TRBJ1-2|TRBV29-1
CSTGGGRSYGYTF
TGCAGCACTGGGGGAGGGCGTAGCTATGGCTACACCTTC
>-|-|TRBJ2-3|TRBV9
CASSVVEDTQYF
TGTGCCAGCAGCGTAGTTGAGGATACGCAGTATTTT
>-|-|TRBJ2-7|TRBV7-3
CASSLSAGGALDEQYF
TGTGCCAGCAGCTTAAGTGCGGGCGGAGCCCTCGACGAGCAGTACTTC
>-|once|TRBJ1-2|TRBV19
CASSRRYYGYTF
TGTGCCAGTAGCCGCCGTTACTATGGCTACACCTTC
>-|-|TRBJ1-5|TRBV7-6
CASSFGPNQPQHF
TGTGCCAGCAGCTTCGGGCCTAATCAGCCCCAGCATTTT